The rows below give T cell receptor beta chains drawn from one sample of a study of long-term antiretroviral therapy in people with HIV. TCRdb's table, derived via immunoSEQ multiplex PCR, lists solely in-frame clones and lacks some. The data contain nearly 25,000 clones, about 79% of them seen just once; the ten biggest clones take up approximately 2.5%. Sequenced material: unsorted PBMCs, taken 3 years after starting antiretroviral therapy. These receptors were taken from a man aged 50 to 59 with HIV. Each CDR3 is given with its conserved first and last residue. Each record gives: D gene, V gene, CDR3 length, clone size, J gene, CDR3 protein, CDR3 DNA. The D gene is left open where the match is weak. Expanded clones are given a class, and other clones once, few, many or no size at all.

D gene: TRBD2
V gene: TRBV7-9
CDR3 length: 15
clone size: once
J gene: TRBJ2-1
CDR3 protein: CASSPSGGPAGLEFF
CDR3 DNA: TGTGCCAGCAGCCCTTCGGGGGGGCCCGCCGGGCTGGAGTTCTTC

D gene: .
V gene: TRBV5-5
CDR3 length: 15
clone size: .
J gene: TRBJ1-1
CDR3 protein: CASSLGAGMNTEAFF
CDR3 DNA: TGTGCCAGCAGCTTGGGTGCAGGGATGAACACTGAAGCTTTCTTT

D gene: .
V gene: TRBV4-3
CDR3 length: 15
clone size: .
J gene: TRBJ1-2
CDR3 protein: CASSQDRSRGGGYTF
CDR3 DNA: TGCGCCAGCAGCCAAGATCGAAGTAGGGGCGGAGGCTACACCTTC

D gene: .
V gene: TRBV5-1
CDR3 length: 13
clone size: .
J gene: TRBJ2-7
CDR3 protein: CASSTGPTYEQYF
CDR3 DNA: TGCGCCAGCAGCACCGGGCCGACCTACGAGCAGTACTTC

D gene: .
V gene: TRBV28
CDR3 length: 10
clone size: .
J gene: TRBJ1-1
CDR3 protein: CASTGTEAFF
CDR3 DNA: TGTGCCAGCACCGGGACAGAAGCTTTCTTT

D gene: TRBD2
V gene: TRBV5-4
CDR3 length: 15
clone size: .
J gene: TRBJ2-5
CDR3 protein: CASSLVGAGEETQYF
CDR3 DNA: TGTGCCAGCAGCTTGGTTGGGGCGGGAGAAGAGACCCAGTACTTC

D gene: TRBD1
V gene: TRBV5-6
CDR3 length: 14
clone size: few
J gene: TRBJ2-5
CDR3 protein: CASSSGTVGETQYF
CDR3 DNA: TGTGCCAGCAGCTCTGGGACAGTGGGAGAGACCCAGTACTTC

D gene: .
V gene: TRBV27
CDR3 length: 12
clone size: .
J gene: TRBJ2-1
CDR3 protein: CASSWGRNEQFF
CDR3 DNA: TGTGCCAGCAGTTGGGGTCGCAATGAGCAGTTCTTC

D gene: .
V gene: TRBV27
CDR3 length: 13
clone size: .
J gene: TRBJ1-2
CDR3 protein: CASSLAGDYGYTF
CDR3 DNA: TGTGCCAGCAGTTTAGCAGGGGACTATGGCTACACCTTC

D gene: TRBD2
V gene: TRBV2
CDR3 length: 14
clone size: .
J gene: TRBJ2-1
CDR3 protein: CASSPKFGLDEQFF
CDR3 DNA: TGTGCCAGCAGTCCCAAATTCGGACTAGATGAGCAGTTCTTC

D gene: TRBD1
V gene: TRBV2
CDR3 length: 16
clone size: .
J gene: TRBJ2-7
CDR3 protein: CASSGKGDRGLYEQYF
CDR3 DNA: TGTGCCAGCAGCGGGAAGGGGGACAGGGGGCTCTACGAGCAGTACTTC

D gene: .
V gene: TRBV19
CDR3 length: 16
clone size: .
J gene: TRBJ1-5
CDR3 protein: CASRRSPEGSHQPQHF
CDR3 DNA: TGTGCCAGTAGACGCTCGCCCGAGGGGTCTCATCAGCCCCAGCATTTT

D gene: .
V gene: TRBV7-8
CDR3 length: 14
clone size: .
J gene: TRBJ2-5
CDR3 protein: CASSPRWTQETQYF
CDR3 DNA: TGTGCCAGCAGCCCACGCTGGACTCAAGAGACCCAGTACTTC

D gene: .
V gene: TRBV5-1
CDR3 length: 14
clone size: few
J gene: TRBJ2-7
CDR3 protein: CASSLGDTAYEQYF
CDR3 DNA: TGCGCCAGCAGCTTGGGAGACACAGCCTACGAGCAGTACTTC

D gene: .
V gene: TRBV5-4
CDR3 length: 15
clone size: .
J gene: TRBJ2-1
CDR3 protein: CASSTQVSRGKEQFF
CDR3 DNA: TGTGCCAGCAGCACCCAGGTTTCGCGGGGCAAGGAGCAGTTCTTC

D gene: .
V gene: TRBV5-1
CDR3 length: 15
clone size: .
J gene: TRBJ2-7
CDR3 protein: CASSQATGTTYEQYF
CDR3 DNA: TGCGCCAGCAGCCAAGCCACCGGGACCACCTACGAGCAGTACTTC

D gene: .
V gene: TRBV7-6
CDR3 length: 14
clone size: .
J gene: TRBJ1-4
CDR3 protein: CASSLHRVGEKLFF
CDR3 DNA: TGTGCCAGCAGCCTACACAGGGTTGGCGAAAAACTGTTTTTT

D gene: .
V gene: TRBV7-9
CDR3 length: 14
clone size: .
J gene: TRBJ2-7
CDR3 protein: CASSVARNPWEQYF
CDR3 DNA: TGTGCCAGCAGCGTCGCGAGAAACCCGTGGGAGCAGTACTTC

D gene: .
V gene: TRBV5-6
CDR3 length: 14
clone size: .
J gene: TRBJ2-5
CDR3 protein: CASSLVGREETQYF
CDR3 DNA: TGTGCCAGCAGCTTGGTCGGCAGAGAAGAGACCCAGTACTTC

D gene: TRBD1
V gene: TRBV5-6
CDR3 length: 14
clone size: .
J gene: TRBJ2-7
CDR3 protein: CASSIRGIPYEQYF
CDR3 DNA: TGTGCCAGCAGCATCAGGGGGATCCCCTACGAGCAGTACTTC

D gene: .
V gene: TRBV5-4
CDR3 length: 14
clone size: .
J gene: TRBJ2-5
CDR3 protein: CASSLATSSWEQYF
CDR3 DNA: TGTGCCAGCAGCTTGGCCACGAGCTCTTGGGAGCAGTACTTC

D gene: .
V gene: TRBV5-5
CDR3 length: 13
clone size: .
J gene: TRBJ2-1
CDR3 protein: CASSLEPDNEQFF
CDR3 DNA: TGTGCCAGCAGCTTGGAACCGGACAATGAGCAGTTCTTC

D gene: .
V gene: TRBV6-4
CDR3 length: 11
clone size: .
J gene: TRBJ1-1
CDR3 protein: CASSQGFRAFF
CDR3 DNA: TGTGCCAGCAGTCAGGGTTTTAGGGCTTTCTTT

D gene: .
V gene: TRBV28
CDR3 length: 14
clone size: .
J gene: TRBJ1-3
CDR3 protein: CASIRGSSGNTIYF
CDR3 DNA: TGTGCCAGCATTAGGGGGAGCTCTGGAAACACCATATATTTT

D gene: .
V gene: TRBV7-9
CDR3 length: 16
clone size: .
J gene: TRBJ1-6
CDR3 protein: CASSLGRGAHGSPLHF
CDR3 DNA: TGTGCCAGCAGCTTAGGACGGGGGGCGCACGGTTCACCCCTCCACTTT

D gene: .
V gene: TRBV10-2
CDR3 length: 12
clone size: .
J gene: TRBJ1-5
CDR3 protein: CASSVRDQPQHF
CDR3 DNA: TGCGCCAGCAGTGTGAGGGACCAGCCCCAGCATTTT

D gene: TRBD2
V gene: TRBV15
CDR3 length: 15
clone size: .
J gene: TRBJ2-5
CDR3 protein: CATSRASGSGETQYF
CDR3 DNA: TGTGCCACCAGCAGAGCTAGCGGGAGTGGGGAGACCCAGTACTTC

D gene: .
V gene: TRBV29-1
CDR3 length: 15
clone size: .
J gene: TRBJ2-1
CDR3 protein: CSVVGGRGGYNEQFF
CDR3 DNA: TGCAGCGTTGTAGGTGGGCGGGGAGGCTACAATGAGCAGTTCTTC

D gene: .
V gene: TRBV28
CDR3 length: 14
clone size: .
J gene: TRBJ1-5
CDR3 protein: CASSKIQVNQPQHF
CDR3 DNA: TGTGCCAGCAGTAAAATACAGGTGAATCAGCCCCAGCATTTT

D gene: .
V gene: TRBV5-6
CDR3 length: 14
clone size: .
J gene: TRBJ1-6
CDR3 protein: CASSWNTGNSPLHF
CDR3 DNA: TGTGCCAGCAGCTGGAATACGGGCAACTCACCCCTCCACTTT

D gene: .
V gene: TRBV30
CDR3 length: 16
clone size: .
J gene: TRBJ2-6
CDR3 protein: CAWSGLIRSGANVLTF
CDR3 DNA: TGTGCCTGGAGTGGGTTGATCCGCTCTGGGGCCAACGTCCTGACTTTC

D gene: TRBD1
V gene: TRBV27
CDR3 length: 14
clone size: .
J gene: TRBJ2-3
CDR3 protein: CASGTGGLTDTQYF
CDR3 DNA: TGTGCCAGCGGTACAGGGGGCCTCACAGATACGCAGTATTTT

D gene: TRBD1
V gene: TRBV30
CDR3 length: 15
clone size: .
J gene: TRBJ1-6
CDR3 protein: CAWTRDRVDNSPLHF
CDR3 DNA: TGTGCCTGGACTCGGGACAGGGTGGACAATTCACCCCTCCACTTT

D gene: .
V gene: TRBV4-1
CDR3 length: 15
clone size: .
J gene: TRBJ1-5
CDR3 protein: CASSQGRYSNQPQHF
CDR3 DNA: TGCGCCAGCAGCCAGGGACGGTATAGCAATCAGCCCCAGCATTTT